This T cell receptor (beta chain) was obtained from a study of OX40 agonist ivuxolimab in advanced cancers. Repertoires were generated with immunoSEQ multiplex PCR, while TCRdb's copy carries only in-frame clones and drops some. The table shows 90,000 to 150,000 clones, with around 91% occurring only once. Blood samples were obtained at baseline, cycle 4 day 1, and cycle 7 day 1. This CDR3 region has 14 residues. From germline, CDR1 is MNHEY and CDR2 SMNVEV (reference sequence). V shed 0 bases and J shed 1 base, with 7 bases lying between them. V and J are TRBV27 and TRBJ2-7, with D perhaps matching TRBD2 (5 bases). Sequencing used CD4+ or CD8+ T cells sorted from blood, obtained in a trial of the OX40 agonist ivuxolimab. The sequence was collected from an adult with an advanced solid tumor such as melanoma, head and neck, liver or kidney cancer. The CDR3 loop is CASSLSRVSYEQYF. As DNA, the CDR3 is TGTGCCAGCAGTTTATCGCGGGTGTCCTACGAGCAGTACTTC.